A selection of T cell receptor beta chains follows, all from one sample in a study of early T cells in non-severe SARS-CoV-2 infection. TCRdb itself ran the 5' RACE reads through MiXCR, one entry per CDR3 protein. The table has tens of thousands of distinct CDR3 sequences, under 14% seen once. The source material was whole blood. These receptors were obtained from an adult who was a healthcare worker with PCR-confirmed SARS-CoV-2 infection or an uninfected control (not recorded which). CDR3s include the opening cysteine and the closing phenylalanine or tryptophan. D genes are given only for firm matches. Expanded clones get a size class; other rows say once, few or many, or leave the size out.

V gene	D gene	J gene	clone size	CDR3 DNA	CDR3 protein
TRBV6-1	.	TRBJ2-2	few	TGTGCCAGCAGTTTCGACAGGACCACCGGGGAGCTGTTTTTT	CASSFDRTTGELFF
TRBV27	.	TRBJ1-2	.	TGTGCCAGCAGTCTGACAGCTAACTATGGCTACACCTTC	CASSLTANYGYTF
TRBV30	.	TRBJ2-5	many	TGTGCCTGGAGTGCCCCACCTAAGGCCCAGTACTTC	CAWSAPPKAQYF
TRBV10-1	.	TRBJ2-3	.	TGCGCCAGCAGTGAGTCATATCGGGGCACAGATACGCAGTATTTT	CASSESYRGTDTQYF
TRBV6-6	.	TRBJ2-7	many	TGTGCCAGCACCCCGGGTCGCGACTACGAGCAGTACTTC	CASTPGRDYEQYF
TRBV5-1	TRBD2	TRBJ2-2	many	TGCGCCAGCAGCTTTAGCGGGTCGAACACCGGGGAGCTGTTTTTT	CASSFSGSNTGELFF
TRBV15	TRBD1	TRBJ2-3	few	TGTGCCACTGATAGGACAGGGCCCCTCCGCACAGATACGCAGTATTTT	CATDRTGPLRTDTQYF
TRBV30	TRBD1	TRBJ1-4	few	TGTGCCTGGAGTGTACAGGGACAGGCGTTTGAAAAACTGTTTTTT	CAWSVQGQAFEKLFF
TRBV20-1	.	TRBJ2-2	few	TGCAGTGCTAGAGAGTCAGGGAGATACGGGGAGCTGTTTTTT	CSARESGRYGELFF
TRBV6-6	TRBD1	TRBJ1-2	many	TGTGCCAGCAGGACAGGGGGCTCGGAGGGCTACACCTTC	CASRTGGSEGYTF
TRBV20-1	TRBD2	TRBJ2-2	many	TGCAGTGCTCGACTAGCGGGCCTTAGTGCCGGGGAGCTGTTTTTT	CSARLAGLSAGELFF
TRBV5-6	TRBD1	TRBJ1-1	.	TGTGCCAGCAGCTTAGACAGGGGGAAAACTGAAGCTTTCTTT	CASSLDRGKTEAFF
TRBV20-1	TRBD2	TRBJ2-1	many	TGCAGTGCTAGTTCGCTAGCGGGGTTCAATGAGCAGTTCTTC	CSASSLAGFNEQFF
TRBV18	.	TRBJ1-2	many	TGTGCCAGCTCACCGACAGGACAGCCTCCTAACTATGGCTACACCTTC	CASSPTGQPPNYGYTF
TRBV5-1	TRBD2	TRBJ2-7	.	TGCGCCAGCAAGGGAGGGGTCTCCTCCTACGAGCAGTACTTC	CASKGGVSSYEQYF
TRBV6-1	.	TRBJ2-7	many	TGTGCCAGCAGTGAAAGGTTCAGGGGCGAGCAGTACTTC	CASSERFRGEQYF
TRBV28	TRBD2	TRBJ2-3	few	TGTGCCAGCAGTTTAGCCCAAGCGGGAGGTTATAAAGATACGCAGTATTTT	CASSLAQAGGYKDTQYF
TRBV5-5	TRBD2	TRBJ2-1	.	TGTGCCAGCAGCTTGGCCGTAGGACTAGCGGGAGACTACAATGAGCAGTTCTTC	CASSLAVGLAGDYNEQFF
TRBV5-1	.	TRBJ2-6	.	TGCGCCAGCAGCTCCCGAGTTTCGGGGGCCAACGTCCTGACTTTC	CASSSRVSGANVLTF
TRBV20-1	TRBD2	TRBJ2-2	many	TGCAGTGCTAGACCGACTAGCGGGAAATATGGGAGGACCGGGGAGCTGTTTTTT	CSARPTSGKYGRTGELFF
TRBV5-1	.	TRBJ2-1	.	TGCGCCAGCAGCATGGACTGGGCACTTATGAATGAGCAGTTCTTC	CASSMDWALMNEQFF
TRBV4-1	.	TRBJ1-5	.	TGCGCCAGCAGCCAAGAGCCAACTACCGATCAGCCCCAGCATTTT	CASSQEPTTDQPQHF
TRBV29-1	.	TRBJ1-1	many	TGCAGCGTTGCACCCGGTGTAGGCGGGGATACTGAAGCTTTCTTT	CSVAPGVGGDTEAFF
TRBV29-1	TRBD2	TRBJ2-1	.	TGCAGCGTTTTAGGCGGGAGTACGAATGAGCAGTTCTTC	CSVLGGSTNEQFF
TRBV6-2/TRBV6-3	.	TRBJ2-7	.	TGTGCCAGCAGTCTAAGCTCCTACGAGCAGTACTTC	CASSLSSYEQYF
TRBV7-3	.	TRBJ2-5	few	TGTGCCAGCAGCCTCCCGGGGGCGAAAGAGACCCAGTACTTC	CASSLPGAKETQYF
TRBV12-3/TRBV12-4	TRBD1	TRBJ1-2	once	TGTGCCAGCAGTTTATCAACAGGGGGTAATGGCTACACCTTC	CASSLSTGGNGYTF
TRBV7-2	.	TRBJ1-2	few	TGTGCCAGCAGCTTAGTGTACTCCCAGGGCGGCTACACCTTC	CASSLVYSQGGYTF
TRBV7-3	TRBD2	TRBJ2-3	many	TGTGCCAGCAGCTTGGGACTAGCGGGAGACACAGATACGCAGTATTTT	CASSLGLAGDTDTQYF
TRBV25-1	.	TRBJ1-2	few	TGTGCCAGCAGTGATCCCCTCGGCAGGGGTCCCCTCTATGGCTACACCTTC	CASSDPLGRGPLYGYTF
TRBV3-1	.	TRBJ2-7	once	TGTGCCAGCAGCCAAGACCGGGGCGTCTCCTACGAGCAGTACTTC	CASSQDRGVSYEQYF
TRBV7-9	.	TRBJ2-7	.	TGTGCCAGCAGCTTCGGGGAGGAGCAGTACTTC	CASSFGEEQYF
TRBV10-2	.	TRBJ2-2	many	TGCGCCAGCAGCGCAGGGGTAAACACCGGGGAGCTGTTTTTT	CASSAGVNTGELFF
TRBV7-8	TRBD1	TRBJ2-1	few	TGTGCCAGCAGCCTACGGACAGGGGTAGGGAATGAGCAGTTCTTC	CASSLRTGVGNEQFF
TRBV6-4	.	TRBJ1-1	few	TGTGCCAGCAGTGACTCTGACAAGAACACTGAAGCTTTCTTT	CASSDSDKNTEAFF
TRBV10-3	TRBD2	TRBJ2-3	many	TGTGCCATCAGTGAGTCGGGACTAGCGGTTTTCCCTAGCACAGATACGCAGTATTTT	CAISESGLAVFPSTDTQYF
TRBV5-1	.	TRBJ1-1	medium-sized	TGCGCCAGCAGCCGCCTCCCGCAAGACACTGAAGCTTTCTTT	CASSRLPQDTEAFF
TRBV29-1	TRBD1	TRBJ2-6	.	TGCAGCGTGCTAACCGGGACAGGCTACTCTGGGGCCAACGTCCTGACTTTC	CSVLTGTGYSGANVLTF
TRBV2	TRBD2	TRBJ2-5	.	TGTGCCAGCTCGCCTAGCGGGCTACAAGAGACCCAGTACTTC	CASSPSGLQETQYF
TRBV11-2	TRBD2	TRBJ2-7	medium-sized	TGTGCCAGCAGCTATCTAGCGGGAGTAGGCGAGCAGTACTTC	CASSYLAGVGEQYF
TRBV20-1	.	TRBJ2-7	many	TGCAGTGCTTGGACAGAGACCTACGAGCAGTACTTC	CSAWTETYEQYF
TRBV4-1	.	TRBJ2-1	many	TGCGCCAGCAGCCGCCCACTAAGGGACAATGAGCAGTTCTTC	CASSRPLRDNEQFF
TRBV29-1	TRBD1	TRBJ1-2	many	TGCAGCGCAGGGGGGACAGGCGAACCCTATAACTATGGCTACACCTTC	CSAGGTGEPYNYGYTF
TRBV5-1	.	TRBJ1-1	few	TGCGCCAGCAGCTTGAAACAAGACACTGAAGCTTTCTTT	CASSLKQDTEAFF
TRBV12-3/TRBV12-4	TRBD2	TRBJ2-7	.	TGTGCCAGCAGTTTTCGGAGGGAGGGGGAGCAGTACTTC	CASSFRREGEQYF
TRBV12-3/TRBV12-4	.	TRBJ1-3	few	TGTGCCAGCAGGGGTCTAAGCTCTGGAAACACCATATATTTT	CASRGLSSGNTIYF
TRBV28	TRBD1	TRBJ1-2	few	TGTGCCAGCAGTCCCTCCCGGGACAGGGTATGGGTGGACTATGGCTACACCTTC	CASSPSRDRVWVDYGYTF
TRBV6-5	TRBD2	TRBJ2-1	.	TGTGCCAGCAGCACGCTGGCTAGCGGTTACAATGAGCAGTTCTTC	CASSTLASGYNEQFF
TRBV4-1	.	TRBJ1-3	medium-sized	.	CASSQDLRARGSGNTIYF
TRBV7-8	.	TRBJ1-3	few	TGTGCCAGCACCGGACAGACCTCTGGAAACACCATATATTTT	CASTGQTSGNTIYF
TRBV2	.	TRBJ1-1	many	TGTGCCAGCAGTTACAGGGAGGGGACTGAAGCTTTCTTT	CASSYREGTEAFF
TRBV5-1	TRBD1	TRBJ2-1	.	TGCGCCAGCAGCTTGACAGGGGGCTCCTACAATGAGCAGTTCTTC	CASSLTGGSYNEQFF
TRBV5-1	.	TRBJ2-7	.	TGCGCCAGCAGCTTATTGAGGGCCTACGAGCAGTACTTC	CASSLLRAYEQYF
TRBV12-3/TRBV12-4	.	TRBJ1-3	many	TGTGCCAGCACCCCGGGGGCGATCTCTGGAAACACCATATATTTT	CASTPGAISGNTIYF
TRBV20-1	.	TRBJ2-1	.	TGCAGTGCTAGCGGATCCGGAACCCTCAATGAGCAGTTCTTC	CSASGSGTLNEQFF
TRBV20-1	.	TRBJ2-7	many	TGCAGTGCTAGAGATTCGGACCGACCCTGGGAGCAGTACTTC	CSARDSDRPWEQYF
TRBV20-1	.	TRBJ2-4	many	TGCAGTGCTAGGCCCAGCGTAGCCAAAAACATTCAGTACTTC	CSARPSVAKNIQYF
TRBV5-1	.	TRBJ2-4	.	TGCGCCAGCAGCTTGACCCCCTCACAGGGAGCCAAAAACATTCAGTACTTC	CASSLTPSQGAKNIQYF
TRBV28	.	TRBJ1-5	.	TGTGCCAGCAGCCAGCGATGGCAGGGTCGCAATCAGCCCCAGCATTTT	CASSQRWQGRNQPQHF